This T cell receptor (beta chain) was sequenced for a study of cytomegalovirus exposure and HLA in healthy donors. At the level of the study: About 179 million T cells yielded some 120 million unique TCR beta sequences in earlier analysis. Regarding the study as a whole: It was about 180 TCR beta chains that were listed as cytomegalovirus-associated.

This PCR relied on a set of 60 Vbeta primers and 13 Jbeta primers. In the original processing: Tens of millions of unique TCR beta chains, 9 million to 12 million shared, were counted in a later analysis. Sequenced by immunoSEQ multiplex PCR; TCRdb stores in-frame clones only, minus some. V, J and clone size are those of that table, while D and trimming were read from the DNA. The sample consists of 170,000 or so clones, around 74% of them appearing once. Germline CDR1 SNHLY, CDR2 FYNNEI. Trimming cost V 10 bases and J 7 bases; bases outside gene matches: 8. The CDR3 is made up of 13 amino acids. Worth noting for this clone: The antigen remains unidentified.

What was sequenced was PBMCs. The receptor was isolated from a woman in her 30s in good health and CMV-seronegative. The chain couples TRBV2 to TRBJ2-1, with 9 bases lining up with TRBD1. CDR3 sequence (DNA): TGTGCCACGGGACAGGGAATAATGAATGAGCAGTTCTTC. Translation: CATGQGIMNEQFF.